This entry features one TCR beta chain sequence. Its antigen is unknown. Assay used: immunoSEQ multiplex PCR; TCRdb lists only in-frame clones, some missing. This table holds around 34,000 clones, 73% found once. Per germline, CDR1 LNHDA and CDR2 SQIVND (reference sequence). CDR3 length equals 14 residues. Trimming removed 5 bases at V and 2 bases at J, with 13 bases between. The sample is drawn from a study of T cells in tumors after PD-1 blockade. As for the study in general: Patients received pembrolizumab 200 mg every 3 weeks or cemiplimab 350 mg every 2 weeks. During anti-PD-1 treatment, some patients continued daily vismodegib 150 mg.

Study-wide points: Blood contained 35% to 50% of the tumor's TCR clonotypes.

The sequence was obtained from a human donor with basal cell carcinoma. The chain combines TRBV19 with TRBJ2-7; D possibly corresponds to TRBD2 (6 bases). The sample in question was PBMCs, obtained after anti-PD-1 treatment. The CDR3 loop reads CASSRGLPPYEQYF. The CDR3 DNA follows: TGTGCCAGTAGTCGGGGACTCCCACCCTACGAGCAGTACTTC.